This TCR beta chain was retrieved from a study of T cell clusters in autoimmune cytopenias. Multiplex touch-down PCR amplified TRB using TRB-A and TRB-B pools in one tube. TCRdb reprocessed the multiplex PCR reads; each CDR3 protein has one entry and no DNA is given. Its clone listing holds 3,400 or so distinct CDR3 sequences. This CDR3 has 15 amino acids. Germline assignment: CDR1 MNHEY and CDR2 SVGEGT. Some 40,000 genome equivalents of blood DNA were amplified for TRB. The sample taken for sequencing was peripheral blood. The TCR was taken from a human donor with an autoimmune cytopenia or autoimmune hepatitis (not recorded which). This chain uses TRBV6-2 or TRBV6-3 with TRBJ2-1; the TRBD2 assignment by TCRdb is unverifiable without DNA. The chain's CDR3 is CASRSISGSWNEQFF.